These T cell receptor beta chains were read from a single sample in a study of shared clonotypes between healthy human individuals. The protocol was immunoSEQ multiplex PCR, while the TCRdb copy is restricted to in-frame clones and leaves out a portion. The sample lists approximately 2.5 million clones, roughly 93% occurring once. The sample consisted of naive CD4+ T cells from PBMCs. These receptors originate from a man between 18 and 35 years old in good health. Some clones in this sample may be carry-over from other donors' samples. The CDR3 runs from the conserved cysteine through the conserved F or W. Fields, in order: V gene, clone size, J gene, D gene, CDR3 DNA, CDR3 protein. The D gene is left open where the match is weak. Clone size is stated in some rows and not others, as once, few, many or a class when expanded.

>TRBV28|.|TRBJ2-2|.
TGTGCCAGCAGTTCCAACACCGGGGAGCTGTTTTTT
CASSSNTGELFF
>TRBV7-8|.|TRBJ2-7|TRBD2
TGTGCCAGCAGCCAGCGGGAGGGCCTTTACGAGCAGTACTTC
CASSQREGLYEQYF
>TRBV11-3|.|TRBJ2-7|.
TGTGCCAGCAGCTTAGGCCCTGGGTCAGAGGACCCCTACGAGCAGTACTTC
CASSLGPGSEDPYEQYF
>TRBV10-3|.|TRBJ2-5|TRBD2
TGTGCCATCAGCGCGGACGGGGGGAAACAAGAGACCCAGTACTTC
CAISADGGKQETQYF
>TRBV4-3|.|TRBJ2-7|TRBD1
TGCGCCAGCAGCCAGGACAGGGGGTTGTCCTACGAGCAGTACTTC
CASSQDRGLSYEQYF
>TRBV27|.|TRBJ1-2|TRBD1
TGTGCCAGCAGTTTATACGAGGGAGACAGGGCCAGCTTC
CASSLYEGDRASF
>TRBV7-6|.|TRBJ2-1|.
TGTGCCAGCAGCTCAGGGACCAGCTCCTACAATGAGCAGTTCTTC
CASSSGTSSYNEQFF
>TRBV7-3|.|TRBJ2-2|.
TGTGCCAGCAGCTTAAGTGGGGACTCCACCGGGGAGCTGTTTTTT
CASSLSGDSTGELFF
>TRBV7-6|.|TRBJ2-1|TRBD2
TGTGCCAGCAGCCCCCAGACTAGCGGGAGGGCCGGGAATGAGCAGTTCTTC
CASSPQTSGRAGNEQFF
>TRBV6-1|.|TRBJ1-1|.
TGTGCCAGCAGTGCCGGGGCCGCTGGGAACACTGAAGCTTTCTTT
CASSAGAAGNTEAFF
>TRBV6-1|few|TRBJ2-3|.
TGTGCCAGCAGTGTGACAGATACGCAGTATTTT
CASSVTDTQYF
>TRBV5-1|.|TRBJ2-3|.
TGCGCCAGCAGCTTATTGACAGATTCTAGCACAGATACGCAGTATTTT
CASSLLTDSSTDTQYF
>TRBV2|.|TRBJ1-3|TRBD1
TGTGCCAGCAGTCGGGACAGCCTTTCTGGAAACACCATATATTTT
CASSRDSLSGNTIYF
>TRBV10-3|.|TRBJ2-7|TRBD2
TGTGCCATCAGTTCCGGGACTAGCGTATCCTACGAGCAGTACTTC
CAISSGTSVSYEQYF
>TRBV14|once|TRBJ2-7|.
TGTGCCAGCAGCCTCTTGGGGCCTCTAACCTACGAGCAGTACTTC
CASSLLGPLTYEQYF
>TRBV5-1|.|TRBJ1-2|TRBD1
TGCGCCAGCAGCTGGGGGGACAGACATATGGACGGCTACACCTTC
CASSWGDRHMDGYTF
>TRBV2|.|TRBJ1-6|.
TGTGCCAGCAGTCCCTCCGGGCTCAATAATTCACCCCTCCACTTT
CASSPSGLNNSPLHF
>TRBV19|.|TRBJ2-5|TRBD2
TGTGCCAGTAGCTTTCTAGCGGGATACGAGACCCAGTACTTC
CASSFLAGYETQYF
>TRBV28|few|TRBJ1-5|.
TGTGCCAGCAGTCCCACCGCCAAGCCCCAGCATTTT
CASSPTAKPQHF
>TRBV5-1|once|TRBJ2-3|TRBD2
TGCGCCAGCAGGACGCGACTAGCGGGGTCTAGCACAGATACGCAGTATTTT
CASRTRLAGSSTDTQYF
>TRBV10-3|.|TRBJ2-1|.
TGTGCCATCACCTCCGGGAGTGCCTACAATGAGCAGTTCTTC
CAITSGSAYNEQFF
>TRBV18|.|TRBJ2-7|TRBD1
TGTGCCAGCTCACAGGGGACAGACCCATCCTACGAGCAGTACTTC
CASSQGTDPSYEQYF
>TRBV28|.|TRBJ2-1|.
TGTGCCACGGGGGCGGTAGTTTGGTCCCATGAGCAGTTCTTC
CATGAVVWSHEQFF
>TRBV25-1|.|TRBJ2-4|TRBD1
TGTGCCAGCAGTGACAGCGGACAGGGGGACAAAAACATTCAGTACTTC
CASSDSGQGDKNIQYF
>TRBV7-9|.|TRBJ2-2|.
TGTGCCAGCAGCTTCGTCCGCAGGGCGAACACCGGGGAGCTGTTTTTT
CASSFVRRANTGELFF
>TRBV5-1|.|TRBJ1-5|.
TGCGCCAGCAGCGAACAGGGCTCCAATCAGCCCCAGCATTTT
CASSEQGSNQPQHF
>TRBV6-5|.|TRBJ1-2|.
TGTGCCAGCAGTTACACCACAGGGCTGAACTATGGCTACACCTTC
CASSYTTGLNYGYTF